Following are 32 T cell receptor beta chains from one sample sequenced in a study of T cells after yellow fever vaccination. TCRdb reprocessed the 5' RACE reads via MiXCR and lists one record per CDR3 protein. The data contain 96,000 or so distinct CDR3 sequences, 8% to 10% of them singletons. Sequencing was performed on CD8+ T cells not binding an NS4B(214-222) dextramer, sorted from PBMCs, taken less than 16 days after the first yellow fever vaccination. These receptors all come from a man aged 18 to 29 who received the YFV17D yellow fever vaccine.

This rearrangement joins TRBV27 to TRBJ2-7, with D maybe TRBD2 (5 bases). Trimming left V 6 bases short and J 2 bases short, with 11 bases between. CDR1 and CDR2 from the germline V gene are MNHEY and SMNVEV (reference sequence). The CDR3 runs to 13 residues. The CDR3 is CASRRLGAYEQYV. CDR3 nucleotide sequence: TGTGCCAGCAGGCGTCTCGGGGCCTACGAGCAGTACGTC.

A few counts support this clonotype. The chain is built from TRBV7-6 and TRBJ2-1; 16 bases line up with TRBD2. The CDR3 spans 18 residues. With V trimmed by 5 bases and J by 4 bases, 8 bases remained unmatched. Germline values: CDR1 SGHVS, CDR2 FNYEAQ. CDR3 bases: TGTGCCAGCAGCGTGCCGGGACTAGCGGGGGGGACATACAATGAGCAGTTCTTC. Translation: CASSVPGLAGGTYNEQFF.

A few counts support this clonotype. The rearrangement links TRBV12-3 or TRBV12-4 to TRBJ2-1, with 7 nucleotides matching TRBD2. V dropped 6 bases and J dropped 10; count of bases not matched to a gene: 18. The CDR3 contains 16 residues. CDR3 nucleotides: TGTGCCAGCAGCTCTTCGGGACTAACCTCTCAGGTCGAGCAGTTCTTC. Translating gives CASSSSGLTSQVEQFF.

This clonotype was counted a few times. The chain has TRBV7-8 and TRBJ1-1, with 7 nucleotides matching TRBD1. This CDR3 contains 11 residues. J was trimmed by 12 bases and V by 5 bases; bases with no gene match: 6. From germline, CDR1 is SGHVS and CDR2 FQNEAQ. CDR3: CASSPGQATFF. The CDR3 nucleotides are TGTGCCAGCAGCCCCGGACAGGCAACTTTCTTT. The entire variable domain, with the rest obtained from reference TRBV7-8 and TRBJ1-1, is as follows: GAGVSQSPRYKVAKRGQDVALRCDPISGHVSLFWYQQALGQGPEFLTYFQNEAQLDKSGLPSDRFFAERPEGSVSTLKIQRTQQEDSAVYLCASSPGQATFFGQGTRLTVV.

CDR3 in DNA: TGTGCCAGCAGCCTCGGGCATGGGGATGAGCAGTTCTTC. Protein: CASSLGHGDEQFF. The chain is built from TRBV7-9 and TRBJ2-1; D remains unclear. The ends were cut back, 5 bases at V and 8 bases at J, with 13 bases in the middle. Germline V gives CDR1 SEHNR, CDR2 FQNEAQ (reference sequence). CDR3 length: 13 residues.

This clonotype was found a few times. J is TRBJ2-7 and V is TRBV3-1; no reliable D call. Trimming took 1 base from V and 0 from J, leaving 7 bases between them. Germline V gene sequence: CDR1 LGHDT, CDR2 YNNKEL (reference sequence). The CDR3 spans 14 residues. As DNA, the CDR3 is TGTGCCAGCAGCCAAGCTGACATCTCCTACGAGCAGTACTTC. The encoded protein is CASSQADISYEQYF.

This clonotype was found a few times. The rearrangement links TRBV5-1 to TRBJ2-2; no definite D call. V was pared by 5 bases and J by 1 base, with 9 bases between. CDR3 size: 14 residues. The germline V gene encodes CDR1 SGHRS and CDR2 YFSETQ. The CDR3 reads CASSFEVNTGELFF. The CDR3, as DNA: TGCGCCAGCAGTTTCGAGGTGAACACCGGGGAGCTGTTTTTT.

This clonotype was picked up many times. The CDR3: CASSMGQAYEQYF. The CDR3 DNA reads TGTGCCAGCAGTATGGGACAAGCCTACGAGCAGTACTTC. V is TRBV12-3 or TRBV12-4 and J is TRBJ2-7; D might be TRBD1 (6 bases). This CDR3 is built from 13 residues. The V gene lost 5 bases and the J gene lost 2 bases, with 10 bases spanning the gap.

This clonotype was seen more than once but under ten times. The chain employs TRBV7-2 and TRBJ2-3; TRBD2 matches 12 bases. J was trimmed by 6 bases and V by 5 bases; bases with no gene match: 6. CDR1 and CDR2 from the germline V gene are SGHTA and FQGNSA. The CDR3 is 15 amino acids. The CDR3 coding sequence is TGTGCCAGCAGCCGGACTAGCGGGGTTTCGGATACGCAGTATTTT. Translation: CASSRTSGVSDTQYF.

The chain uses TRBV7-8 and TRBJ2-5; 8 positions agree with TRBD1. J was trimmed by 1 base and V by 10 bases; bases with no gene match: 11. The germline CDR1 and CDR2 sequences are SGHVS and FQNEAQ. CDR3 length: 15 residues. The CDR3 sequence: CATEQGDPIQETQYF. In DNA, the CDR3 is TGTGCCACGGAACAGGGGGATCCCATCCAAGAGACCCAGTACTTC.

CDR3: CASSMRGMMLDTQYF. The CDR3 coding sequence is TGTGCCAGTAGTATGCGGGGAATGATGTTAGATACGCAGTATTTT. The rearrangement joins TRBV19 to TRBJ2-3; D perhaps matches TRBD2 (6 bases). Per the germline V gene, CDR1 is LNHDA and CDR2 is SQIVND (reference sequence). The CDR3 has 15 residues. V shed 3 bases and J shed 5 bases, with 15 bases lying between them.

The chain uses TRBV4-1 and TRBJ2-3, with TRBD2 identical over 13 bases. J gave up 0 bases and V 4 bases, and 10 bases lay outside the gene matches. CDR3 length: 19 residues. Germline loops: CDR1 MGHRA, CDR2 YSYEKL. The CDR3 nucleotides are TGCGCCAGCAGCCGAACGCCGGGACTAGCGGGGAGAAGCACAGATACGCAGTATTTT. It codes for CASSRTPGLAGRSTDTQYF.

This clonotype was picked up a small number of times. The chain links TRBV27 to TRBJ2-2, with a weak D call TRBD1 (6 bases). From germline, CDR1 is MNHEY and CDR2 SMNVEV (reference sequence). The germline V and J ends were trimmed by 5 bases and 1 base, with 8 bases remaining between them. The CDR3 extends over 14 amino acids. Written as DNA, the CDR3 is TGTGCCAGCAGTATGGGACAGAACACCGGGGAGCTGTTTTTT. This encodes CASSMGQNTGELFF.

The gene calls are TRBV7-9 and TRBJ1-5, with D tentatively TRBD1 (5 bases). The V gene's germline CDR1 is SEHNR and CDR2 FQNEAQ (reference sequence). V lost 5 bases and J 6 bases, leaving 14 bases between the germline ends. This CDR3 contains 14 residues. CDR3 loop: CASSQETGGQPQHF. The CDR3, as DNA: TGTGCCAGCAGCCAAGAAACAGGAGGTCAGCCCCAGCATTTT.

The chain has TRBV19 and TRBJ2-5; 8 positions agree with TRBD1. V shed 6 bases, J shed 4 bases, and the junction held 7 bases outside the gene matches. Per germline, CDR1 LNHDA and CDR2 SQIVND (reference sequence). The CDR3 extends over 14 amino acids. CDR3 residues: CASSSTGGRETQYF. The DNA for the CDR3 is TGTGCCAGTAGCAGCACAGGGGGTCGAGAGACCCAGTACTTC.

The J gene is TRBJ2-3, the V gene TRBV7-2, with 11 bases matching TRBD2. The germline gives CDR1 SGHTA, CDR2 FQGNSA. There are 17 residues in the CDR3. The ends lost 4 bases at V and 4 bases at J; junction bases unmatched: 10. The CDR3 region is CASSSRIAGGRSDTQYF. CDR3 DNA sequence: TGTGCCAGCAGCTCAAGAATAGCGGGGGGGAGGTCAGATACGCAGTATTTT.

This clonotype was picked up a small number of times. The chain employs TRBV12-3 or TRBV12-4 and TRBJ2-3; D possibly uses TRBD1 or TRBD2 (5 bases each). Trimming removed 6 bases at V and 8 bases at J, with 15 bases between. CDR3 length equals 13 residues. The CDR3 is CASRPRVGGTQYF. In nucleotides, the CDR3 is TGTGCCAGCAGGCCCCGCGTTGGGGGTACGCAGTATTTT.

This clonotype was detected ten times or more. The chain couples TRBV5-1 to TRBJ2-7; no definite D call. V was pared by 5 bases and J by 1 base, with 13 bases between. Germline values: CDR1 SGHRS, CDR2 YFSETQ. The CDR3 loop spans 14 amino acids. CDR3 nucleotide sequence: TGCGCCAGCAGTCAGCTTGGGTTGTCCTACGAGCAGTACTTC. Amino acids: CASSQLGLSYEQYF.

The gene calls are TRBV5-1 and TRBJ2-1; 9 positions agree with TRBD2. The trim removed 4 bases at V and 5 bases at J, leaving 4 bases unmatched. CDR1 and CDR2 (germline): SGHRS, YFSETQ. The CDR3 length is 14 residues. DNA for the CDR3: TGCGCCAGCAGCGGAACTAGCGGGCACAATGAGCAGTTCTTC. The encoded protein is CASSGTSGHNEQFF.

This chain uses TRBV30 with TRBJ1-1, with a possible D match to TRBD1 (5 bases). Per the germline V gene, CDR1 is GTSNPN and CDR2 is SVGIG (reference sequence). V was cut by 0 bases and J by 5 bases, with 7 bases left in between. This CDR3 contains 12 residues. The CDR3 sequence is CAWSVGLTEAFF. In DNA form, the CDR3 reads TGTGCCTGGAGTGTGGGGCTAACTGAAGCTTTCTTT.

This clonotype turned up a few times. The chain employs TRBV4-1 and TRBJ2-4, with TRBD2 matching over 7 bases. In germline, CDR1 is MGHRA, CDR2 YSYEKL. The CDR3 length is 18 residues. V was pared by 0 bases and J by 7 bases, with 15 bases of the junction left unmatched. CDR3 residues: CASSQDLRVGGYHNIQYF. The CDR3, as DNA: TGCGCCAGCAGCCAAGATCTGCGTGTGGGGGGGTACCATAACATTCAGTACTTC.

The genes are TRBV12-3 or TRBV12-4 and TRBJ2-7; 9 bases align to TRBD1. J lost 5 bases, V lost 4 bases, and 3 bases had no gene match. This CDR3 is built from 13 residues. The CDR3 region has the DNA TGTGCCAGCAGTTCGGGGACAGGGAACGAGCAGTACTTC. Translating it yields CASSSGTGNEQYF.

This clonotype has more than one count but fewer than ten. The chain uses TRBV7-9 and TRBJ1-3; D call uncertain. V was pared by 8 bases and J by 7 bases, with 6 bases between. CDR3 size: 10 residues. CDR1 and CDR2 from the germline V gene are SEHNR and FQNEAQ (reference sequence). The CDR3 sequence is CASDWNTIYF. For the CDR3, the DNA is TGTGCCAGCGATTGGAACACCATATATTTT.

This clonotype was detected only a few times. The V call is TRBV4-1, the J call TRBJ2-6, with 10 nucleotides matching TRBD1. CDR3 size: 18 residues. The germline V gene encodes CDR1 MGHRA and CDR2 YSYEKL. J lost 1 base, V lost 4 bases, and 7 bases had no gene match. For the CDR3, the DNA is TGCGCCAGCAGCCGTCGACAGGGGGCAGGGTCTGGGGCCAACGTCCTGACTTTC. Translating gives CASSRRQGAGSGANVLTF.

The chain employs TRBV27 and TRBJ2-7; TRBD2 matches 11 bases. CDR3 length: 13 amino acids. Germline CDR1 and CDR2: MNHEY and SMNVEV (reference sequence). Trimming at V came to 5 bases and at J to 11 bases, leaving 8 bases not matched to a gene. As DNA, the CDR3 is TGTGCCAGCAGTACCCTTCCGGGACTAGCGGAGTACTTC. This sequence encodes CASSTLPGLAEYF.

This clonotype has just a few counts. V and J are TRBV4-2 and TRBJ2-5; TRBD1 matches 7 bases. CDR1 and CDR2 (germline): LGHNA, YNFKEQ. Losses at the gene ends were 2 bases for V and 5 bases for J; bases not matched to a gene: 14. The CDR3 runs to 17 residues. The DNA for the CDR3 is TGTGCCAGCAGCCAACTAGACAACAGGGGTTTGAGGGAGACCCAGTACTTC. The encoded protein is CASSQLDNRGLRETQYF.

This clonotype was seen a handful of times. This chain links TRBV5-6 with TRBJ2-7, with D unresolved. Trimming took 4 bases from V and 3 from J, leaving 14 bases between them. The CDR3 consists of 14 residues. CDR1 is SGHDT, CDR2 YYEEEE, per germline. The CDR3 sequence: CASSHAASSYEQYF. In DNA form, the CDR3 reads TGTGCCAGCAGCCACGCAGCCTCCAGCTACGAGCAGTACTTC.

This clonotype was seen a handful of times. The V gene is TRBV28, the J gene TRBJ1-3; weak D call: TRBD1 (6 bases). The CDR3 runs 14 residues. Trimming pared 3 bases from V and 2 bases from J, leaving 8 bases between. CDR1 and CDR2 from the germline V gene are MDHEN and SYDVKM. The CDR3, as DNA: TGTGCCAGCAGTTTCCCAGGGGCTGGAAACACCATATATTTT. It translates to CASSFPGAGNTIYF.

This clonotype has a handful of counts. The chain is built from TRBV7-3 and TRBJ2-7; 9 bases map to TRBD1. The CDR3 sequence is 15 residues long. CDR1 and CDR2 (germline): SGHTA, FQGTGA. Trimming took 5 bases from V and 4 from J; bases not matched to a gene: 9. The chain's CDR3 is CASSPDETGGYEQYF. Written as DNA, the CDR3 is TGTGCCAGCAGCCCAGACGAGACAGGGGGGTACGAGCAGTACTTC.

V usage is TRBV3-1 and J usage is TRBJ2-7; D ambiguous. Germline loops: CDR1 LGHDT, CDR2 YNNKEL (reference sequence). The CDR3 totals 13 residues. V gave up 1 base and J gave up 3 bases, with 7 bases separating them. CDR3 nucleotides: TGTGCCAGCAGCCAAGCCACCCTCTACGAGCAGTACTTC. It is translated as CASSQATLYEQYF.

This rearrangement joins TRBV4-1 to TRBJ2-7; the D gene could be TRBD1 or TRBD2 (5 bases each). This CDR3 contains 14 residues. V gave up 0 bases and J gave up 9 bases, with 15 bases separating them. The germline V gene encodes CDR1 MGHRA and CDR2 YSYEKL. In nucleotides, the CDR3 is TGCGCCAGCAGCCAAGAGGTGGGGACCTCGGGGCAGTACGTC. It encodes CASSQEVGTSGQYV.

This clonotype was observed at least ten times. The rearrangement uses TRBV29-1 and TRBJ2-3, with D uncertain. Per the germline V gene, CDR1 is SQVTM and CDR2 is ANQGSEA. This CDR3 contains 11 residues. The V end lost 6 bases, the J end lost 3 bases, and 7 bases lay between the germline ends. DNA of the CDR3: TGCAGCGTCCACGGGACAGATACGCAGTATTTT. Residues: CSVHGTDTQYF.